Below are 10 T cell receptor beta chains sequenced from a single sample in a study of blood T cell repertoires in COVID-19. Sequencing was performed with immunoSEQ multiplex PCR; in TCRdb, only in-frame clones are kept and a portion is missing. The sample gives under 250,000 clones, around nine tenths of which show up once; 0.75% to 1% is in the top ten. Material: peripheral blood. These receptors originate from a man aged 55 to 69 with COVID-19, enrolled during active disease.

CDR3 region: CASSQSGLMRGTEAFF. The CDR3, as DNA: TGTGCCAGCAGCCAAAGCGGGCTTATGCGGGGCACTGAAGCTTTCTTT. V and J are TRBV4-2 and TRBJ1-1; D is unclear. The CDR3 loop spans 16 amino acids. CDR1 and CDR2 (germline): LGHNA, YNFKEQ. V lost 2 bases, J lost 4 bases, and 17 bases lay in between.

The gene calls are TRBV15 and TRBJ1-2; 8 bases match TRBD1. Germline V CDR1 and CDR2: LNHNV, YYDKDF (reference sequence). The CDR3 covers 13 residues. Trimming cost V 5 bases and J 4 bases; bases outside gene matches: 3. CDR3 amino acids: CATSAGGGYGYTF. DNA of the CDR3: TGTGCCACCAGCGCAGGGGGCGGCTATGGCTACACCTTC. Combining the CDR3 with reference TRBV15 and TRBJ1-2 gives the whole variable domain DAMVIQNPRYQVTQFGKPVTLSCSQTLNHNVMYWYQQKSSQAPKLLFHYYDKDFNNEADTPDNFQSRRPNTSFCFLDIRSPGLGDTAMYLCATSAGGGYGYTFGSGTRLTVV.

V is TRBV28 and J is TRBJ1-2, with 8 bases fitting TRBD1. Germline V CDR1 and CDR2: MDHEN, SYDVKM. With 5 bases clipped from V and 4 bases from J, the junction kept 6 bases outside the gene matches. The CDR3 is 14 residues long. The CDR3: CASSPPGQVYGYTF. CDR3 nucleotides: TGTGCCAGCAGTCCCCCGGGACAGGTCTATGGCTACACCTTC.

The V and J genes are TRBV6-6 and TRBJ1-5; 7 nucleotides align to TRBD1. The germline CDR1 and CDR2 sequences are MNHNY and SVGAGI (reference sequence). J was trimmed by 2 bases and V by 6 bases; bases with no gene match: 7. The CDR3 spans 15 residues. The CDR3 sequence: CASRPDRAGNQPQHF. CDR3 coding DNA: TGTGCCAGCAGACCCGACAGGGCCGGCAATCAGCCCCAGCATTTT.

This rearrangement joins TRBV28 to TRBJ2-7, with 8 bases matching TRBD1. Losses at the gene ends were 5 bases for V and 3 bases for J; bases not matched to a gene: 6. The CDR3 totals 14 residues. CDR1 is MDHEN and CDR2 is SYDVKM in the germline V gene. The CDR3 loop is CASSLDRGGYEQYF. Here the CDR3 DNA reads TGTGCCAGCAGTCTCGACAGGGGCGGCTACGAGCAGTACTTC.

This clone has just one count. The gene calls are TRBV3-1 (or the pseudogene TRBV3-2) and TRBJ2-7; 9 positions agree with TRBD2. Germline trimming cut 5 bases from V and 3 bases from J; bases unmatched to any gene: 14. CDR3 length equals 17 residues. CDR1 LGHDT and CDR2 YNNKEL come from the germline V gene (reference sequence). CDR3 protein: CASSVLKGLAGIYEQYF. CDR3 bases: TGTGCCAGCAGCGTCCTGAAGGGCCTAGCGGGGATCTACGAGCAGTACTTC.

The genes are TRBV18 and TRBJ2-2; perhaps TRBD2 as D (7 bases). The V and J ends lost 3 bases and 3 bases respectively, with 11 bases between them. The CDR3 runs 15 residues. CDR1 and CDR2 from the germline V gene are KGHSH and LQKENI. The CDR3 spells CASSPGGPDTGELFF. The CDR3 nucleotides read TGTGCCAGCTCACCCGGGGGGCCCGACACCGGGGAGCTGTTTTTT.

DNA for the CDR3: TGCAGTGCTAGTAGCTTGACAGGGGGTTTGAGCGGCTACACCTTC. Translated, it gives CSASSLTGGLSGYTF. The chain recombines TRBV20-1 with TRBJ1-2, with TRBD1 identical over 9 bases. CDR3 length: 15 amino acids. After removal of 3 bases from V and 8 bases from J, the junction contained 13 bases not matched to a gene. Germline V CDR1 and CDR2: DFQATT, SNEGSKA (reference sequence).

To note about this clone: The germline gene is not matched at one end of the junction; a read error may be the cause. The J gene is TRBJ2-3, the V gene TRBV5-1; tentatively, D is TRBD2 (5 bases). Germline V gives CDR1 SGHRS, CDR2 YFSETQ. The CDR3 is made up of 14 amino acids. CDR3 sequence: CASSLSGRTDTQYF. The DNA of the CDR3 is TGCGCCAGCAGCTTGAGCGGACGCACGGATACGCAGTATTTT.

The chain carries TRBV3-1 (or the pseudogene TRBV3-2) and TRBJ1-2, with 11 bases matching TRBD1. The length of the CDR3 is 17 residues. Trimming took 0 bases from V and 8 from J; bases not matched to a gene: 11. Germline V gene data show CDR1 as LGHDT and CDR2 as YNNKEL (reference sequence). The CDR3 spells CASSQDFIRTGGEGYTF. The CDR3 nucleotides are TGTGCCAGCAGCCAAGATTTTATCAGGACAGGGGGCGAGGGCTACACCTTC.